A selection of T cell receptor beta chains follows, all from one sample in a study of lymphopenia after photon versus proton radiotherapy. The assay was immunoSEQ multiplex PCR, and TCRdb's table has in-frame clones only and misses some. The repertoire includes about 160,000 clones, around 85% of them detected once, and approximately 4.6% sits in the top ten. The source was peripheral blood, collected from a patient treated with photon-based radiotherapy. These receptors all stem from a man between 50 and 59 years old with gastric cancer. CDR3s include the opening cysteine and the closing phenylalanine or tryptophan. A D gene is named only where the DNA matches it firmly. Part of the rows lack a size; the others show once, few, many or a class for expanded clones.

J gene,clone size,D gene,V gene,CDR3 DNA,CDR3 protein
TRBJ1-1,-,-,TRBV11-2,TGTGCCAGCAGCTTTAGGGATGGCACTGAAGCTTTCTTT,CASSFRDGTEAFF
TRBJ2-7,-,TRBD1,TRBV29-1,TGCAGCGTTGAAGATCTGACAGGGAAATCCTACGAGCAGTACTTC,CSVEDLTGKSYEQYF
TRBJ2-7,once,TRBD1,TRBV6-5,TGTGCCAGCAGGGAGAACAGGGGGATCCACGAGCAGTACTTC,CASRENRGIHEQYF
TRBJ2-2,once,TRBD2,TRBV18,TGTGCCAGCTCACCACTAGCGGGAAGCGGGACCGGGGAGCTGTTTTTT,CASSPLAGSGTGELFF
TRBJ1-2,-,-,TRBV4-2,TGTGCCAGCAGCCAAGATGAGGGCAGGAGCGGCTACACCTTC,CASSQDEGRSGYTF
TRBJ2-1,-,-,TRBV18,TGTGCCAGCTCGCAGGACTATTACAATGAGCAGTTCTTC,CASSQDYYNEQFF
TRBJ2-3,-,-,TRBV7-2,TGTGCCAGCAGCTCCGGGACTTCTCCTAGCACAGATACGCAGTATTTT,CASSSGTSPSTDTQYF
TRBJ2-6,-,TRBD2,TRBV4-2,TGTGCCAGCAGCCACGGGGGGGCCAGGGCTGGGGCCAACGTCCTGACTTTC,CASSHGGARAGANVLTF
TRBJ1-4,-,-,TRBV18,TGTGCCAGCTCACCAGGACTTAATGAAAAACTGTTTTTT,CASSPGLNEKLFF
TRBJ2-1,-,TRBD2,TRBV28,TGTGCCAGCAGTTCGCCCGGGACTAGCGGGAGGAGCTCCTACAATGAGCAGTTCTTC,CASSSPGTSGRSSYNEQFF
TRBJ2-7,-,TRBD2,TRBV6-6,TGTGCCAGCGGGACTAGCGGAGCCTACGAGCAGTACTTC,CASGTSGAYEQYF
TRBJ1-4,once,TRBD1,TRBV19,TGTGCCAGTAGACTTCAGGGGGCAACTAATGAAAAACTGTTTTTT,CASRLQGATNEKLFF
TRBJ1-2,-,-,TRBV6-1,TGTGCCAGCAGTTCCGGGTCCTATGGCTACACCTTC,CASSSGSYGYTF
TRBJ2-3,-,-,TRBV19,TGTGCCAGTAGTGTGGGCGGCCTCACAGATACGCAGTATTTT,CASSVGGLTDTQYF
TRBJ2-7,-,-,TRBV5-6,TGTGCCAGCAGCTTGGGTGGGAGAGGGGCCTACGAGCAGTACTTC,CASSLGGRGAYEQYF